The table lists the clone carrying this T cell receptor (beta chain) with many counts. The record originates from a study of naive and memory T cell subsets. TCR cDNA received a 3' ligated oligonucleotide that carried a UMI. Cells were not sorted; total RNA input targeted about 1 to 1000 ng. V gave up 4 bases and J gave up 3 bases; unmatched junction bases: 8. The CDR3 is 16 amino acids. Ligated cDNA underwent four rounds of PCR with nested alpha and beta constant region primers and SP2. One entry per CDR3 protein results from TCRdb running MiXCR on the 5' RACE reads. The sample has roughly 56,000 distinct CDR3 sequences, over 7% seen once.

V usage is TRBV12-3 or TRBV12-4 and J usage is TRBJ1-5; 8 positions match TRBD1. The origin of this receptor is a male donor in good health. The CDR3 reads CASSSTRQGNNQPQHF. DNA for the CDR3: TGTGCCAGCAGTTCCACGAGACAGGGGAACAATCAGCCCCAGCATTTT.